This is a list of T cell receptor beta chains from one sample in a study of blood T cell repertoires in COVID-19. TCRdb's copy holds only in-frame clones and misses some; the assay was immunoSEQ multiplex PCR. Among about 200,000 clones listed, about 86% were seen once. Sequenced: peripheral blood. These receptors were collected from a woman between 45 and 65 years old with acute or convalescent COVID-19. Each CDR3 is given with its conserved first and last residue. The D gene is left open where the match is weak. A row's size may be missing; if present it is once, few, many or a size class.

j_call d_call v_call clone_size cdr3_aa cdr3_nt
TRBJ2-5 - TRBV10-2 once CASSLGGERDF TGCGCCAGCAGTCTAGGGGGGGAGCGGGACTTC
TRBJ2-1 - TRBV3-1/TRBV3-2 - CASSQILSGEQFF TGTGCCAGCAGCCAGATACTTAGCGGTGAGCAGTTCTTC
TRBJ2-3 - TRBV7-7 - CASSSSSASTDTQYF TGTGCCAGCAGCTCTAGCTCCGCCAGCACAGATACGCAGTATTTT
TRBJ2-1 TRBD2 TRBV7-2 - CASSLVVASGRRNEQFF TGTGCCAGCAGCTTAGTAGTGGCTAGCGGGAGGAGGAATGAGCAGTTCTTC
TRBJ2-1 TRBD2 TRBV7-8 - CASSPSYVGGNEQFF TGTGCCAGCAGCCCCTCCTACGTGGGAGGGAATGAGCAGTTCTTC
TRBJ2-3 - TRBV9 - CASSVAPRGTDTQYF TGTGCCAGCAGCGTAGCTCCCAGGGGCACAGATACGCAGTATTTT
TRBJ2-7 TRBD2 TRBV10-1 few CASSASGPTYEQYF TGCGCCAGCTCCGCTAGCGGGCCTACCTACGAGCAGTACTTC
TRBJ2-3 - TRBV27 - CASSLSNRETDTQYF TGTGCCAGCAGTTTATCGAACAGGGAAACAGATACGCAGTATTTT
TRBJ2-3 - TRBV27 - CATRGASTDTQYF TGTGCCACCCGGGGGGCGTCCACAGATACGCAGTATTTT
TRBJ2-1 TRBD2 TRBV2 once CASGSAGVRNEQFF TGTGCCAGCGGGTCAGCGGGAGTCCGCAATGAGCAGTTCTTC
TRBJ2-3 - TRBV7-9 - CASSLFVSGVADTQYF TGTGCCAGCAGCTTATTCGTGTCCGGGGTAGCAGATACGCAGTATTTT
TRBJ2-1 - TRBV5-1 - CASSLGAGLNEQFF TGCGCCAGCAGCTTAGGGGCAGGTCTCAATGAGCAGTTCTTC
TRBJ1-5 - TRBV27 - CASSSIRTRQPQHF TGTGCCAGCAGCTCGATTAGGACTAGGCAGCCCCAGCATTTT
TRBJ1-1 - TRBV28 few CASSLSGAQAFF TGTGCCAGCAGTTTATCAGGGGCTCAGGCTTTCTTT
TRBJ2-2 - TRBV6-5 - CASHTRGGELFF TGTGCCAGTCATACTAGGGGGGGGGAGCTGTTTTTT
TRBJ2-3 TRBD1 TRBV29-1 - CSTRDSTDTQYF TGCAGCACCAGGGACAGTACAGATACGCAGTATTTT
TRBJ2-5 - TRBV9 - CASSAGGGGETQYF TGTGCCAGCAGCGCCGGCGGGGGCGGAGAGACCCAGTACTTC
TRBJ2-2 TRBD1 TRBV30 - CAWRTGQGSPTGELFF TGTGCCTGGAGAACGGGACAGGGGAGCCCCACCGGGGAGCTGTTTTTT
TRBJ1-6 - TRBV6-5 - CASKGQLNSPLHF TGTGCCAGCAAGGGACAACTAAATTCACCCCTCCACTTT
TRBJ2-7 - TRBV12-3/TRBV12-4 - CASSLRQGSEQYF TGTGCCAGCAGTTTACGGCAGGGAAGCGAGCAGTACTTC